This T cell receptor beta chain was recorded in a study of T-cell memory formation after mild COVID-19. TCRdb re-derived calls from the 5' RACE reads in MiXCR, one entry per CDR3 protein. This table has 530,000 or so distinct CDR3 sequences, 15% to 20% appearing once. With V trimmed by 5 bases and J by 2 bases, 4 bases remained unmatched. CDR3 length: 15 amino acids. Germline-derived CDR1 and CDR2 are MNHEY and SVGAGI. Findings and caveats of the study: Most CD4+ clones that shrank were in CM and EM, while CD8+ ones turned up in EMRA. A second wave of clones peaked on day 37, and their SARS-CoV-2 specificity went unconfirmed. A second wave expanding day 15 to 37 was CD4+-biased; contracting clones were balanced.

This clonotype came up many times. Antigen specificity is unknown. This chain links TRBV6-5 with TRBJ1-5; 9 nucleotides line up with TRBD1. The sample taken for sequencing was PBMCs or a T cell subset sorted from them (not recorded which). This TCR was recovered from an adult woman who had mild COVID-19 (a few samples of this study predate the infection). Cell type and time point are not known. The CDR3 region is CASSPQGAGNQPQHF. The CDR3 nucleotides read TGTGCCAGCAGTCCACAGGGGGCTGGCAATCAGCCCCAGCATTTT.